This entry lists 24 T cell receptor beta chains sequenced from one sample in a study of blood T cell repertoires in COVID-19. Sequenced by immunoSEQ multiplex PCR; TCRdb stores in-frame clones only, minus some. Counted here are over 150,000 clones, about 85% occurring once; the ten biggest clones make up approximately 7%. The sequenced sample consisted of peripheral blood. The receptors here all came from a man of 80 years or more with COVID-19, enrolled during active disease.

J is TRBJ1-3 and V is TRBV19; D gene ambiguous. Trimming took 3 bases from V and 0 from J, leaving 15 bases between them. CDR1 and CDR2 from the germline V gene are LNHDA and SQIVND (reference sequence). The CDR3 is 17 amino acids. The DNA for the CDR3 is TGTGCCAGTAGTATCTACACGCATGGAGACTCTGGAAACACCATATATTTT. Its protein is CASSIYTHGDSGNTIYF.

The rearrangement links TRBV20-1 to TRBJ2-5; D is possibly TRBD2 (5 bases). The V gene lost 3 bases and the J gene lost 3 bases, with 11 bases spanning the gap. The V gene's germline CDR1 is DFQATT and CDR2 SNEGSKA (reference sequence). This CDR3 spans 13 amino acids. The CDR3: CSASSNSEETQYF. The CDR3 DNA reads as TGCAGTGCTAGTTCGAATAGCGAAGAGACCCAGTACTTC.

The chain links TRBV2 to TRBJ2-7; 11 bases line up with TRBD2. With 0 bases clipped from V and 6 bases from J, the junction kept 4 bases outside the gene matches. Germline loops: CDR1 SNHLY, CDR2 FYNNEI. The CDR3 runs to 15 residues. The CDR3 protein is CASSEATSGASEQYF. The CDR3 DNA is TGTGCCAGCAGTGAAGCGACTAGCGGGGCATCCGAGCAGTACTTC.

The chain uses TRBV7-8 and TRBJ2-6; D possibly corresponds to TRBD1 (5 bases). The germline V and J ends were trimmed by 3 bases and 0 bases, with 15 bases remaining between them. Germline CDR1 SGHVS, CDR2 FQNEAQ. The CDR3 is 18 residues long. CDR3 DNA: TGTGCCAGCAGCTTGTTAACAGGAGAAGGCTCTGGGGCCAACGTCCTGACTTTC. The encoded protein is CASSLLTGEGSGANVLTF.

The CDR3 nucleotides read TGTGCCAGTACCATTTCGGCGGGGTACGATACGCAGTATTTT. Protein sequence: CASTISAGYDTQYF. The chain employs TRBV19 and TRBJ2-3; a possible D gene is TRBD2 (6 bases). The germline V gene has CDR1 LNHDA and CDR2 SQIVND (reference sequence). This CDR3 comprises 14 residues. The germline V and J ends were trimmed by 7 bases and 6 bases, with 17 bases remaining between them. The complete variable domain, with remaining parts taken from reference TRBV19 and TRBJ2-3, reads DGGITQSPKYLFRKEGQNVTLSCEQNLNHDAMYWYRQDPGQGLRLIYYSQIVNDFQKGDIAEGYSVSREKKESFPLTVTSAQKNPTAFYLCASTISAGYDTQYFGPGTRLTVL.

This clone showed up just once. The rearrangement joins TRBV5-4 to TRBJ2-3; D is unclear. V was shortened by 0 bases and J by 5 bases, with 4 bases between the two germline ends. CDR1 and CDR2 from the germline V gene are SGHNT and YYREEE (reference sequence). The CDR3 is 12 amino acids. The DNA of the CDR3 is TGTGCCAGCAGCTTGGGAGAAGATACGCAGTATTTT. Translated: CASSLGEDTQYF. The full variable domain, completed using reference TRBV5-4 and TRBJ2-3, is ETGVTQSPTHLIKTRGQQVTLRCSSQSGHNTVSWYQQALGQGPQFIFQYYREEENGRGNFPPRFSGLQFPNYSSELNVNALELDDSALYLCASSLGEDTQYFGPGTRLTVL.

This clone was observed a single time. V is TRBV27 and J is TRBJ2-7; no clear D gene. The CDR3 is 13 amino acids. V lost 4 bases to trimming and J lost 4 bases, with 11 bases between them. Germline V gives CDR1 MNHEY, CDR2 SMNVEV (reference sequence). For the CDR3, the DNA is TGTGCCAGCAGTTCCAACAGATTTTACGAGCAGTACTTC. Its protein is CASSSNRFYEQYF.

The chain is built from TRBV2 and TRBJ1-2; 9 positions agree with TRBD1. Germline V lookup: CDR1 SNHLY, CDR2 FYNNEI. The CDR3 has 14 residues. V lost 5 bases, J lost 5 bases, and 6 bases stayed unmatched. CDR3 sequence: CASSSTGTGYGYTF. CDR3 DNA sequence: TGTGCCAGCAGTAGTACCGGGACAGGGTATGGCTACACCTTC.

The J gene is TRBJ2-7, the V gene TRBV5-4, with TRBD1 identical over 9 bases. Germline V gene sequence: CDR1 SGHNT, CDR2 YYREEE (reference sequence). Germline trimming cut 1 base from V and 5 bases from J; bases unmatched to any gene: 7. This CDR3 contains 15 residues. The CDR3 spells CASSLSAGQGHEQYF. CDR3 DNA sequence: TGTGCCAGCAGCTTGTCGGCGGGACAGGGCCACGAGCAGTACTTC.

The gene calls are TRBV24-1 and TRBJ2-1; 9 bases are a match to TRBD1. CDR1 and CDR2 (germline): KGHDR, SFDVKD. The trim removed 5 bases at V and 6 bases at J, leaving 7 bases unmatched. The CDR3 covers 15 residues. The CDR3 DNA follows: TGTGCCACCAGTGCGGGACAGGGCGTCGCCAATGAGCAGTTCTTC. Its protein product is CATSAGQGVANEQFF.

The chain combines TRBV12-3 or TRBV12-4 with TRBJ1-2, with no clear D. Trimming removed 2 bases at V and 8 bases at J, with 9 bases between. The CDR3 totals 12 residues. CDR3 coding DNA: TGTGCCAGCAGTTTATCTCTGAGGGGCTACACCTTC. It yields the protein CASSLSLRGYTF.

This clone has a single count. CDR3 residues: CATSDFRDRDNEQFF. CDR3 nucleotide sequence: TGTGCCACCAGTGATTTCAGGGATCGCGACAATGAGCAGTTCTTC. The gene calls are TRBV24-1 and TRBJ2-1, with D maybe TRBD1 (5 bases). From germline, CDR1 is KGHDR and CDR2 SFDVKD. The germline V and J ends were trimmed by 1 base and 5 bases, with 11 bases remaining between them. The CDR3 is 15 residues long.

This clone occurred once. The chain uses TRBV2 and TRBJ2-5; TRBD1 matches 7 bases. Per the germline V gene, CDR1 is SNHLY and CDR2 is FYNNEI. This CDR3 has 13 residues. J gave up 4 bases and V 6 bases, and 5 bases lay outside the gene matches. The CDR3 sequence: CASSNRGLETQYF. In nucleotides, the CDR3 is TGTGCCAGCAGCAACAGGGGTTTAGAGACCCAGTACTTC.

The chain recombines TRBV5-1 with TRBJ1-1, with TRBD1 matching 7 bases. The CDR3 has 15 residues. Trimming cost V 3 bases and J 5 bases; bases outside gene matches: 10. Looked up from germline, CDR1 is SGHRS and CDR2 is YFSETQ. The CDR3 spells CASSSTDRDGTEAFF. The CDR3 DNA reads TGCGCCAGCAGCTCCACCGACAGGGACGGGACTGAAGCTTTCTTT. Drawing the rest from reference TRBV5-1 and TRBJ1-1, the complete variable domain is KAGVTQTPRYLIKTRGQQVTLSCSPISGHRSVSWYQQTPGQGLQFLFEYFSETQRNKGNFPGRFSGRQFSNSRSEMNVSTLELGDSALYLCASSSTDRDGTEAFFGQGTRLTVV.

J is TRBJ1-1 and V is TRBV27; tentatively, D is TRBD1 (5 bases). Deletions cut 5 bases from V and 13 bases from J, with 23 bases between. Germline CDR1 reads MNHEY; CDR2 reads SMNVEV (reference sequence). This CDR3 contains 14 residues. The CDR3 sequence is CASSPGQQALYVFF. The CDR3 DNA follows: TGTGCCAGCAGTCCTGGCCAACAGGCCCTTTATGTTTTCTTT.

The gene calls are TRBV24-1 and TRBJ2-3; D gene uncertain. The CDR3 is 15 amino acids. Germline V gene data show CDR1 as KGHDR and CDR2 as SFDVKD. Trimming took 7 bases from V and 1 from J, leaving 14 bases between them. The CDR3 loop reads CATSSMGSGTDTQYF. The CDR3 nucleotides are TGTGCCACCAGCTCTATGGGCTCAGGCACAGATACGCAGTATTTT.

The chain recombines TRBV6-5 with TRBJ2-5, with 8 positions matching TRBD1. Unmatched junction bases numbered 11, after V lost 6 bases and J lost 5 bases. In germline, CDR1 is MNHEY, CDR2 SVGAGI. There are 15 residues in the CDR3. CDR3 sequence: CASSQGAALGETQYF. The CDR3 coding sequence is TGTGCCAGCAGCCAGGGGGCGGCCCTCGGCGAGACCCAGTACTTC.

The chain employs TRBV5-6 and TRBJ1-4; tentative D call: TRBD1 (5 bases). Germline assignment: CDR1 SGHDT and CDR2 YYEEEE. The ends were cut back, 4 bases at V and 3 bases at J, with 13 bases in the middle. The CDR3 sequence is 15 residues long. This CDR3 reads CASSPIDRSNEKLFF. The CDR3 nucleotides read TGTGCCAGCAGCCCGATAGACAGATCTAATGAAAAACTGTTTTTT. The entire variable domain, with the rest obtained from reference TRBV5-6 and TRBJ1-4, is as follows: DAGVTQSPTHLIKTRGQQVTLRCSPKSGHDTVSWYQQALGQGPQFIFQYYEEEERQRGNFPDRFSGHQFPNYSSELNVNALLLGDSALYLCASSPIDRSNEKLFFGSGTQLSVL.

The chain uses TRBV6-5 and TRBJ1-1; TRBD1 might be the D (5 bases). V was trimmed by 3 bases and J by 2 bases, leaving 7 bases between them. The germline V gene encodes CDR1 MNHEY and CDR2 SVGAGI. The CDR3 extends over 13 amino acids. Written as DNA, the CDR3 is TGTGCCAGCAGTTATGACAGCAACACTGAAGCTTTCTTT. It codes for CASSYDSNTEAFF.

CDR3 sequence: CASSLAPGGNYYEQYF. Here the CDR3 DNA reads TGTGCCAGCAGCTTGGCCCCAGGGGGTAATTACTACGAGCAGTACTTC. The chain has TRBV5-5 and TRBJ2-7; TRBD1 matches at 7 bases. The CDR3 consists of 16 residues. CDR1 is SGHKS, CDR2 YYEKEE, per germline (reference sequence). J was trimmed by 3 bases and V by 0 bases; bases with no gene match: 9.

V and J are TRBV20-1 and TRBJ1-4; D is undetermined. CDR3 size: 11 residues. Germline lookup yields CDR1 DFQATT and CDR2 SNEGSKA (reference sequence). Trimming removed 6 bases at V and 11 bases at J, with 13 bases between. The CDR3, as DNA: TGCAGTGCGTATAATTCGCAGAAACTGTTTTTT. Amino acid sequence: CSAYNSQKLFF.

The V call is TRBV6-5, the J call TRBJ2-3; 7 bases match TRBD1. The length of the CDR3 is 15 residues. V gave up 5 bases and J gave up 2 bases; unmatched junction bases: 7. In germline, CDR1 is MNHEY, CDR2 SVGAGI. The CDR3 DNA is TGTGCCAGCAGTAGGCATGGACAGGTCACAGATACGCAGTATTTT. Translated: CASSRHGQVTDTQYF.

The chain carries TRBV10-3 and TRBJ1-2, with no clear D. Per germline, CDR1 ENHRY and CDR2 SYGVKD. V gave up 8 bases and J gave up 0 bases, with 13 bases separating them. This CDR3 is built from 14 residues. The CDR3 reads CAIAKTETNYGYTF. The CDR3 nucleotides are TGTGCCATCGCCAAGACTGAGACTAACTATGGCTACACCTTC.

This chain uses TRBV4-2 with TRBJ1-2; D might be TRBD1 (6 bases). Trimming pared 0 bases from V and 5 bases from J, leaving 16 bases between. Germline V CDR1 and CDR2: LGHNA, YNFKEQ. The CDR3 totals 16 residues. CDR3 bases: TGTGCCAGCAGCCAAGATCAGGCGGGGGCGCCGTATGGCTACACCTTC. Protein: CASSQDQAGAPYGYTF.